The present T cell receptor beta chain was sequenced within a study of shared clonotypes between healthy human individuals. Assay: immunoSEQ multiplex PCR; the TCRdb copy retains only in-frame clones and omits some. Among some 1.5 million clones listed, approximately 98% were seen once. With respect to this clone: Its cognate antigen is unknown.

Study-wide findings and caveats: Generation probability values for non-shared clonotypes were lower than those for clonotypes shared by all four donors. Investigators collected only blood, and repertoires in tissues likely differ. Depth of sequencing was expected to influence donor clonotype sharing.

The CDR3 runs to 15 residues. CDR1 and CDR2 from the germline V gene are SGHRS and YFSETQ. Deletions cut 3 bases from V and 4 bases from J, with 17 bases between. The chain recombines TRBV5-1 with TRBJ2-7, with no clear D. The source is a man under 40 in good health. The sample consisted of naive CD4+ T cells sorted from blood. The subset: CD45RA+ positively selected. CDR3 residues: CASSSVFSLHYEQYF. Here the CDR3 DNA reads TGCGCCAGCAGCTCGGTGTTTTCCCTTCATTACGAGCAGTACTTC. The full variable domain, completed using reference TRBV5-1 and TRBJ2-7, is KAGVTQTPRYLIKTRGQQVTLSCSPISGHRSVSWYQQTPGQGLQFLFEYFSETQRNKGNFPGRFSGRQFSNSRSEMNVSTLELGDSALYLCASSSVFSLHYEQYFGPGTRLTVT.